This is a list of T cell receptor beta chains from one sample in a study of T cell changes during pregnancy in multiple sclerosis. Produced via immunoSEQ multiplex PCR; TCRdb's table is partial and in-frame only. Of about 17,000 clones listed, approximately 84% are singletons. The material sequenced was CD8+ T cells from peripheral blood mononuclear cells, taken in the second trimester of pregnancy. These receptors originate from a female donor in good health, enrolled as a control in a pregnancy study. CDR3s include the opening cysteine and the closing phenylalanine or tryptophan. D genes are given only for firm matches. Rows give clone size only sometimes, using once, few, many, or a class for an expanded clone.

d_call	v_call	j_call	clone_size	cdr3_nt	cdr3_aa
TRBD1	TRBV5-6	TRBJ1-1	few	TGTGCCAGCAGCTTGGTCGGGACAGGGTGGACTGAAGCTTTCTTT	CASSLVGTGWTEAFF
TRBD1	TRBV7-9	TRBJ2-5	-	TGTGCCAGCAGCTCGACAGGGGGCGAGGAGACCCAGTACTTC	CASSSTGGEETQYF
TRBD2	TRBV9	TRBJ2-7	-	TGTGCCAGCAGCGTAGGCGGGGGGGGACCTTCATACGAGCAGTACTTC	CASSVGGGGPSYEQYF
TRBD2	TRBV7-2	TRBJ2-5	-	TGTGCCAGCAGCTTCGCGGGGGACCAAGAGACCCAGTACTTC	CASSFAGDQETQYF
-	TRBV6-6	TRBJ1-1	-	TGTGCCAGCAGTTATGAGGGTCCGAACACTGAAGCTTTCTTT	CASSYEGPNTEAFF
-	TRBV30	TRBJ1-3	-	TGTGCCTGGAGTGTAGGGCAGGGGGGAAACACCATATATTTT	CAWSVGQGGNTIYF
TRBD1	TRBV4-3	TRBJ1-5	-	TGCGCCAGCAGCCCCGGGACAGGGGGACAGCCCCAGCATTTT	CASSPGTGGQPQHF
TRBD1	TRBV18	TRBJ2-5	-	TGTGCCAGCTCACCAGGGGGCCACAGGGGGCCAAGGGTAGAGACCCAGTACTTC	CASSPGGHRGPRVETQYF
-	TRBV11-2	TRBJ2-7	once	TGTGCCAGCAGCTTAGCACAGGAAAACTACGAGCAGTACTTC	CASSLAQENYEQYF
TRBD1	TRBV14	TRBJ1-2	-	TGTGCCAGCAGCCAAGATCTCGGGACAGAGAATGGCTACACCTTC	CASSQDLGTENGYTF
TRBD1	TRBV29-1	TRBJ1-2	-	TGCAGCGTTGGTGGACAGGGCCAGGGTGGCTACACCTTC	CSVGGQGQGGYTF
-	TRBV27	TRBJ2-7	few	TGTGCCAGCAGTTCTGGGCAGATATACGAGCAGTACTTC	CASSSGQIYEQYF
TRBD1	TRBV23-1	TRBJ2-7	-	TGCGCCAGCAGTCCGGCGGACAGGGGCGCCTACGAGCAGTACTTC	CASSPADRGAYEQYF
-	TRBV7-9	TRBJ2-1	-	TGTGCCAGCAGCCGGGGGTACAATGAGCAGTTCTTC	CASSRGYNEQFF
TRBD2	TRBV6-5	TRBJ2-7	-	TGTGCCAGCAGTACCGGGACTAGTGGCGAGCAGTACTTC	CASSTGTSGEQYF
TRBD2	TRBV7-9	TRBJ2-5	-	TGTGCCAGCAGCTTTGGACTAGCGGGGGGAGAGACCCAGTACTTC	CASSFGLAGGETQYF
-	TRBV9	TRBJ2-7	-	TGTGCCAGCAGCGCGGGGTCTCCGGGTGAGCAGTACTTC	CASSAGSPGEQYF
-	TRBV5-4	TRBJ1-1	-	TGTGCCAGCAGCTCCCAGGCGAACACTGAAGCTTTCTTT	CASSSQANTEAFF
-	TRBV15	TRBJ1-5	-	TGTGCCACCAGCGGAACCGAGAAGAGGCCAAATCAGCCCCAGCATTTT	CATSGTEKRPNQPQHF
-	TRBV19	TRBJ2-5	-	TGTGCCAGTCAAGGTGGTTTGGGTTTAGCGGAGACCCAGTACTTC	CASQGGLGLAETQYF
-	TRBV7-9	TRBJ2-1	-	TGTGCCAGCAGCGGAAGGGAGATCTACAATGAGCAGTTCTTC	CASSGREIYNEQFF
TRBD1	TRBV12-5	TRBJ1-4	-	TGTGCTAGTGGACTCGGACAGGAAGGGGAAAAACTGTTTTTT	CASGLGQEGEKLFF